These T cell receptor beta chains were read from a single sample in a study of vaccination and CD4 T cells after COVID-19. TCRdb fed the PCR reads into MiXCR, producing one record per CDR3 protein. The sample contains around 580 distinct CDR3 sequences, approximately 8% of which appear only once. The antigens for these receptors are not known. Sequenced material: CD4+ T cells from blood, cultured in vitro. The receptor source for this set is a human donor in good health. Each CDR3 is given with its conserved first and last residue. Each record gives: clone size, V gene, J gene, D gene, CDR3 protein, CDR3 DNA. D genes are given only for firm matches. Clone size appears in some rows only: once, few, many, or a class for an expanded clone.

abundance: large
v_gene: TRBV19
j_gene: TRBJ2-5
d_gene: TRBD2
CDR3aa: CASRTSAETQYF
CDR3nt: TGTGCCAGTAGGACTAGCGCAGAGACCCAGTACTTC

abundance: few
v_gene: TRBV3-1
j_gene: TRBJ1-2
d_gene: NA
CDR3aa: CASSSGNYGYTF
CDR3nt: TGTGCCAGCAGCTCGGGGAACTATGGCTACACCTTC

abundance: NA
v_gene: TRBV5-6
j_gene: TRBJ2-2
d_gene: TRBD1
CDR3aa: CASSSGQGATGELFF
CDR3nt: TGTGCCAGCAGCTCCGGGCAGGGGGCGACCGGGGAGCTGTTTTTT

abundance: few
v_gene: TRBV18
j_gene: TRBJ2-1
d_gene: TRBD2
CDR3aa: CASSVGLASNNEQFF
CDR3nt: TGTGCCAGCTCAGTGGGACTAGCGTCGAACAATGAGCAGTTCTTC

abundance: medium-sized
v_gene: TRBV14
j_gene: TRBJ2-5
d_gene: NA
CDR3aa: CASSQHRGGTSETQYF
CDR3nt: TGTGCCAGCAGCCAACACAGGGGGGGGACATCGGAGACCCAGTACTTC

abundance: few
v_gene: TRBV3-1
j_gene: TRBJ2-1
d_gene: NA
CDR3aa: CASSHRSPGEQFF
CDR3nt: TGTGCCAGCAGCCATCGCTCGCCGGGGGAGCAGTTCTTC

abundance: large
v_gene: TRBV7-9
j_gene: TRBJ1-1
d_gene: TRBD1
CDR3aa: CASSKIHRGQGPPEAFF
CDR3nt: TGTGCCAGCAGCAAAATCCACCGGGGACAGGGGCCCCCTGAAGCTTTCTTT

abundance: large
v_gene: TRBV28
j_gene: TRBJ2-2
d_gene: NA
CDR3aa: CASSFGANTGELFF
CDR3nt: TGTGCCAGCAGTTTCGGTGCGAACACCGGGGAGCTGTTTTTT

abundance: large
v_gene: TRBV7-2
j_gene: TRBJ2-7
d_gene: NA
CDR3aa: CASSLLTASYEQYF
CDR3nt: TGTGCCAGCAGCTTACTGACCGCATCCTACGAGCAGTACTTC

abundance: medium-sized
v_gene: TRBV30
j_gene: TRBJ2-7
d_gene: NA
CDR3aa: CAWSVTARAFHEQYF
CDR3nt: TGTGCCTGGAGTGTAACCGCCAGGGCCTTCCACGAGCAGTACTTC

abundance: medium-sized
v_gene: TRBV6-1
j_gene: TRBJ1-3
d_gene: NA
CDR3aa: CASSRRYIYSGNTIYF
CDR3nt: TGTGCCAGCAGTAGACGATACATCTACTCTGGAAACACCATATATTTT

abundance: large
v_gene: TRBV20-1
j_gene: TRBJ1-2
d_gene: NA
CDR3aa: CSARVDYGYTF
CDR3nt: TGCAGTGCTAGAGTGGACTATGGCTACACCTTC

abundance: large
v_gene: TRBV6-1
j_gene: TRBJ1-6
d_gene: NA
CDR3aa: CASSPGSGNSPLHF
CDR3nt: TGTGCCAGCAGCCCGGGGTCGGGTAATTCACCCCTCCACTTT

abundance: medium-sized
v_gene: TRBV11-3
j_gene: TRBJ2-4
d_gene: NA
CDR3aa: CASSLEGLNLAKNIQYF
CDR3nt: TGTGCCAGCAGCTTAGAAGGTCTGAATCTAGCCAAAAACATTCAGTACTTC

abundance: medium-sized
v_gene: TRBV30
j_gene: TRBJ1-1
d_gene: NA
CDR3aa: CAWSVRWTEAFF
CDR3nt: TGTGCCTGGAGTGTCAGGTGGACTGAAGCTTTCTTT

abundance: large
v_gene: TRBV28
j_gene: TRBJ1-1
d_gene: NA
CDR3aa: CARALDGEAFF
CDR3nt: TGTGCCAGAGCATTGGACGGTGAGGCTTTCTTT

abundance: large
v_gene: TRBV7-6
j_gene: TRBJ2-7
d_gene: TRBD2
CDR3aa: CASSFGPLAGAYEQYF
CDR3nt: TGTGCCAGCAGCTTTGGCCCCTTAGCGGGAGCCTACGAGCAGTACTTC

abundance: NA
v_gene: TRBV27
j_gene: TRBJ2-3
d_gene: NA
CDR3aa: CATSATDTQYF
CDR3nt: TGTGCCACCAGTGCCACAGATACGCAGTATTTT

abundance: medium-sized
v_gene: TRBV9
j_gene: TRBJ2-7
d_gene: NA
CDR3aa: CASSTTSSSGAREQYF
CDR3nt: TGTGCCAGCAGCACTACCTCCTCCTCGGGGGCAAGGGAGCAGTACTTC

abundance: medium-sized
v_gene: TRBV12-3/TRBV12-4
j_gene: TRBJ1-1
d_gene: NA
CDR3aa: CASSLRVPNTEAFF
CDR3nt: TGTGCCAGCAGTTTACGGGTTCCAAACACTGAAGCTTTCTTT

abundance: large
v_gene: TRBV15
j_gene: TRBJ2-3
d_gene: NA
CDR3aa: CATSPRPGTDTQYF
CDR3nt: TGTGCCACCAGCCCTCGTCCGGGCACAGATACGCAGTATTTT

abundance: NA
v_gene: TRBV5-4
j_gene: TRBJ2-4
d_gene: TRBD2
CDR3aa: CASSPGGTSGDGIQYF
CDR3nt: TGTGCCAGCAGCCCGGGAGGGACTAGCGGGGATGGGATTCAGTACTTC

abundance: large
v_gene: TRBV28
j_gene: TRBJ1-5
d_gene: NA
CDR3aa: CASRVSNQPQHF
CDR3nt: TGTGCCAGCAGGGTTAGCAATCAGCCCCAGCATTTT

abundance: medium-sized
v_gene: TRBV11-2
j_gene: TRBJ2-2
d_gene: NA
CDR3aa: CASRKSLGDSGGELFF
CDR3nt: TGTGCCAGCAGAAAATCCCTGGGAGACTCTGGCGGGGAGCTGTTTTTT

abundance: medium-sized
v_gene: TRBV18
j_gene: TRBJ2-5
d_gene: NA
CDR3aa: CASSPQETQYF
CDR3nt: TGTGCCAGCTCCCCCCAAGAGACCCAGTACTTC

abundance: large
v_gene: TRBV28
j_gene: TRBJ2-2
d_gene: NA
CDR3aa: CASSLYRVTGELFF
CDR3nt: TGTGCCAGCAGTTTATACAGGGTCACCGGGGAGCTGTTTTTT

abundance: large
v_gene: TRBV7-9
j_gene: TRBJ1-5
d_gene: NA
CDR3aa: CASSSRDSNQPQHF
CDR3nt: TGTGCCAGCAGCTCCCGGGACAGCAATCAGCCCCAGCATTTT

abundance: medium-sized
v_gene: TRBV11-2
j_gene: TRBJ2-2
d_gene: NA
CDR3aa: CASSLRATGELFF
CDR3nt: TGTGCCAGCAGCTTAAGGGCGACCGGGGAGCTGTTTTTT

abundance: medium-sized
v_gene: TRBV9
j_gene: TRBJ2-5
d_gene: TRBD2
CDR3aa: CASSVLAGVGETQYF
CDR3nt: TGTGCCAGCAGCGTTCTAGCGGGAGTTGGAGAGACCCAGTACTTC

abundance: large
v_gene: TRBV27
j_gene: TRBJ2-3
d_gene: TRBD2
CDR3aa: CASSYSPGLGSGTQYF
CDR3nt: TGTGCCAGCAGTTACAGCCCGGGACTAGGAAGCGGTACGCAGTATTTT

abundance: medium-sized
v_gene: TRBV19
j_gene: TRBJ2-6
d_gene: NA
CDR3aa: CASSIASVSGANVLTF
CDR3nt: TGTGCCAGTAGTATAGCGTCGGTCTCTGGGGCCAACGTCCTGACTTTC

abundance: NA
v_gene: TRBV30
j_gene: TRBJ1-4
d_gene: TRBD1
CDR3aa: CARGVGQGVEKLFF
CDR3nt: TGTGCCCGGGGTGTGGGACAGGGGGTTGAAAAACTGTTTTTT

abundance: large
v_gene: TRBV27
j_gene: TRBJ2-5
d_gene: NA
CDR3aa: CASSGQIQETQYF
CDR3nt: TGTGCCAGCAGTGGACAGATCCAAGAGACCCAGTACTTC

abundance: few
v_gene: TRBV12-3/TRBV12-4
j_gene: TRBJ2-1
d_gene: TRBD2
CDR3aa: CASRPQTSAHNEQFF
CDR3nt: TGTGCCAGCAGACCCCAGACTAGCGCCCACAATGAGCAGTTCTTC

abundance: large
v_gene: TRBV28
j_gene: TRBJ1-5
d_gene: NA
CDR3aa: CASSPYSNQPQHF
CDR3nt: TGTGCCAGCAGTCCCTATAGCAATCAGCCCCAGCATTTT

abundance: large
v_gene: TRBV20-1
j_gene: TRBJ1-6
d_gene: NA
CDR3aa: CSAEPEDTQAF
CDR3nt: TGCAGTGCTGAACCGGAGGACACACAGGCCTTT

abundance: medium-sized
v_gene: TRBV9
j_gene: TRBJ1-6
d_gene: TRBD1
CDR3aa: CASSGRGTNSPLHF
CDR3nt: TGTGCCAGCAGCGGCAGGGGGACTAATTCACCCCTCCACTTT

abundance: medium-sized
v_gene: TRBV18
j_gene: TRBJ2-7
d_gene: NA
CDR3aa: CASSPTQPPREQYF
CDR3nt: TGTGCCAGCTCACCAACTCAACCACCTCGGGAGCAGTACTTC

abundance: medium-sized
v_gene: TRBV29-1
j_gene: TRBJ2-7
d_gene: NA
CDR3aa: CSATGTSYEQYF
CDR3nt: TGCAGCGCGACCGGGACAAGCTACGAGCAGTACTTC

abundance: few
v_gene: TRBV9
j_gene: TRBJ1-1
d_gene: NA
CDR3aa: CASSVAGGAWGTEAFF
CDR3nt: TGTGCCAGCAGCGTAGCAGGAGGCGCCTGGGGCACTGAAGCTTTCTTT

abundance: medium-sized
v_gene: TRBV5-1
j_gene: TRBJ2-3
d_gene: TRBD2
CDR3aa: CASSSGLAGGPDTQYF
CDR3nt: TGCGCCAGCAGCTCCGGACTAGCGGGAGGGCCAGATACGCAGTATTTT

abundance: medium-sized
v_gene: TRBV5-1
j_gene: TRBJ2-1
d_gene: TRBD1
CDR3aa: CASSLRGGVYNEQFF
CDR3nt: TGCGCCAGCAGCTTGAGAGGGGGCGTCTACAATGAGCAGTTCTTC

abundance: large
v_gene: TRBV28
j_gene: TRBJ2-1
d_gene: NA
CDR3aa: CASRMYSPPDEQFF
CDR3nt: TGTGCCAGCAGAATGTATTCCCCCCCAGATGAGCAGTTCTTC

abundance: large
v_gene: TRBV2
j_gene: TRBJ1-3
d_gene: TRBD1
CDR3aa: CASSQDRGPGLVYF
CDR3nt: TGTGCCAGCAGTCAGGACAGGGGGCCAGGGCTCGTATATTTT

abundance: NA
v_gene: TRBV3-1
j_gene: TRBJ2-2
d_gene: NA
CDR3aa: CASSQQGVAELFF
CDR3nt: TGTGCCAGCAGCCAACAGGGTGTTGCGGAGCTGTTTTTT

abundance: large
v_gene: TRBV2
j_gene: TRBJ1-2
d_gene: NA
CDR3aa: CASSVRSLEGYTF
CDR3nt: TGTGCCAGCAGTGTTCGGTCGCTCGAAGGCTACACCTTC

abundance: hyperexpanded
v_gene: TRBV2
j_gene: TRBJ2-1
d_gene: NA
CDR3aa: CASNPGGHYNEQFF
CDR3nt: TGTGCCAGCAACCCGGGCGGTCACTACAATGAGCAGTTCTTC

abundance: large
v_gene: TRBV7-2
j_gene: TRBJ2-5
d_gene: TRBD2
CDR3aa: CATGLAGGPWETQYF
CDR3nt: TGTGCCACCGGACTAGCGGGGGGGCCGTGGGAGACCCAGTACTTC

abundance: large
v_gene: TRBV10-3
j_gene: TRBJ2-3
d_gene: TRBD2
CDR3aa: CAISEERRAGGSSTDTQYF
CDR3nt: TGTGCCATCAGTGAAGAGCGTCGCGCGGGAGGGAGTAGCACAGATACGCAGTATTTT

abundance: large
v_gene: TRBV7-3
j_gene: TRBJ2-1
d_gene: NA
CDR3aa: CASSSRSSSSYNEQFF
CDR3nt: TGTGCCAGCAGCTCAAGGAGCTCGAGCTCCTACAATGAGCAGTTCTTC

abundance: large
v_gene: TRBV10-3
j_gene: TRBJ2-7
d_gene: TRBD1
CDR3aa: CAIRGDRGQHEQYF
CDR3nt: TGTGCCATCAGGGGGGACAGGGGGCAACACGAGCAGTACTTC

abundance: large
v_gene: TRBV5-4
j_gene: TRBJ1-2
d_gene: NA
CDR3aa: CASSLATPVEGGGYTF
CDR3nt: TGTGCCAGCAGCTTGGCCACCCCCGTTGAGGGTGGTGGCTACACCTTC

abundance: large
v_gene: TRBV4-1
j_gene: TRBJ1-2
d_gene: TRBD1
CDR3aa: CASSRSPGQASDYGYTF
CDR3nt: TGCGCCAGCAGCCGCTCACCCGGACAGGCCTCGGACTATGGCTACACCTTC

abundance: large
v_gene: TRBV20-1
j_gene: TRBJ2-2
d_gene: NA
CDR3aa: CSARLWNTGELFF
CDR3nt: TGCAGTGCGCGACTATGGAACACCGGGGAGCTGTTTTTT

abundance: medium-sized
v_gene: TRBV10-3
j_gene: TRBJ2-1
d_gene: TRBD1
CDR3aa: CATSGQAAGPRNEQFF
CDR3nt: TGTGCCACTTCGGGACAGGCGGCAGGGCCACGGAACGAGCAGTTCTTC